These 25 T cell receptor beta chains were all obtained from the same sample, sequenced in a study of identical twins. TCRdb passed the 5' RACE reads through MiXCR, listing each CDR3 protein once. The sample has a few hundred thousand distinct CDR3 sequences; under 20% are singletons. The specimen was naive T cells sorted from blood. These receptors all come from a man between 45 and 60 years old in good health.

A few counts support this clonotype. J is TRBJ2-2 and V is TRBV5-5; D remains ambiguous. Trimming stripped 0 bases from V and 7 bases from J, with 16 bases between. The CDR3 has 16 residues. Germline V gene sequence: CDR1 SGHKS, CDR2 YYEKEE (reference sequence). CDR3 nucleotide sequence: TGTGCCAGCAGCTTGGTGGCACCGAACATCGGCGGGGAGCTGTTTTTT. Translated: CASSLVAPNIGGELFF. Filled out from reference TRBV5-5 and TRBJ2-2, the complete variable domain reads DAGVTQSPTHLIKTRGQQVTLRCSPISGHKSVSWYQQVLGQGPQFIFQYYEKEERGRGNFPDRFSARQFPNYSSELNVNALLLGDSALYLCASSLVAPNIGGELFFGEGSRLTVL.

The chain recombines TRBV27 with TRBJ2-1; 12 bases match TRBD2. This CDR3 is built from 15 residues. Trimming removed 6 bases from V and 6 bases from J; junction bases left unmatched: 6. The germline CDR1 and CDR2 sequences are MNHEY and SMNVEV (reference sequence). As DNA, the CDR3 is TGTGCCAGCAGCTATAGGACTAGCGGGGCCAATGAGCAGTTCTTC. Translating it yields CASSYRTSGANEQFF.

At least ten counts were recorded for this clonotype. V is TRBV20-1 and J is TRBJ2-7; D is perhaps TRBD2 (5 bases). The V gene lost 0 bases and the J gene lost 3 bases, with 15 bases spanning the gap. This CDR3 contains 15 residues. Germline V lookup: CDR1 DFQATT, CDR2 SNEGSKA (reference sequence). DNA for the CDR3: TGCAGTGCTAGAGATTTGAGGGTTGACGTCTACGAGCAGTACTTC. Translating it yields CSARDLRVDVYEQYF.

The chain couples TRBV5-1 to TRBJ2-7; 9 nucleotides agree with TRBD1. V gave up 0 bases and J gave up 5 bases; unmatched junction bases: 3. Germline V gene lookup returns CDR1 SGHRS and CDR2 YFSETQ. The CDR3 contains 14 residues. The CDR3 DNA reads TGCGCCAGCAGCTTGGAGGACAGGGGCGACGAGCAGTACTTC. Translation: CASSLEDRGDEQYF.

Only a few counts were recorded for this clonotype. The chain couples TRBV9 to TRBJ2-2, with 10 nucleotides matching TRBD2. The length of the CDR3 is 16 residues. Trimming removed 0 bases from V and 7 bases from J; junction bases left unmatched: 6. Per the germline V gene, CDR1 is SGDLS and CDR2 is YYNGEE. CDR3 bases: TGTGCCAGCAGCGTAGGGGCTAGCGGGAGTTACGGGGAGCTGTTTTTT. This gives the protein CASSVGASGSYGELFF.

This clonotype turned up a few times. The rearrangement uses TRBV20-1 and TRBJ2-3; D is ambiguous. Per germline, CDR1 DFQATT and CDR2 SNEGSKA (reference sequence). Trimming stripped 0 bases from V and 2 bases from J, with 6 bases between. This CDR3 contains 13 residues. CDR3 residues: CSARDKATDTQYF. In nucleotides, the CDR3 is TGCAGTGCTAGAGATAAGGCCACAGATACGCAGTATTTT.

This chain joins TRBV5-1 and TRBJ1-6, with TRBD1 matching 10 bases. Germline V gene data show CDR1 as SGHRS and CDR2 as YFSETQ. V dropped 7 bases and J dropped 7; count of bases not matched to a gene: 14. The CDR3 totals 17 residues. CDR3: CASARGTRDRGNSPLHF. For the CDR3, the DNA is TGCGCCAGCGCGAGAGGAACGAGGGACAGGGGAAATTCACCCCTCCACTTT.

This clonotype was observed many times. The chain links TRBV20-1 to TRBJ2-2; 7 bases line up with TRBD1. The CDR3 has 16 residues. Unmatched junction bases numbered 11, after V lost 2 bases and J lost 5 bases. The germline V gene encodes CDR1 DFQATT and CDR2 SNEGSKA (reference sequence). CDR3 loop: CSARKAATGITGELFF. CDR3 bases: TGCAGTGCTAGAAAGGCCGCGACAGGGATTACCGGGGAGCTGTTTTTT.

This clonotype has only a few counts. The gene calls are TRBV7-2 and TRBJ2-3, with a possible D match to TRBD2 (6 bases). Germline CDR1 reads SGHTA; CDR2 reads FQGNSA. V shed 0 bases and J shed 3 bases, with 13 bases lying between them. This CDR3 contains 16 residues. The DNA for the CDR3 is TGTGCCAGCAGCTTAGCCCCTAGCGCGGGTACAGATACGCAGTATTTT. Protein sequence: CASSLAPSAGTDTQYF.

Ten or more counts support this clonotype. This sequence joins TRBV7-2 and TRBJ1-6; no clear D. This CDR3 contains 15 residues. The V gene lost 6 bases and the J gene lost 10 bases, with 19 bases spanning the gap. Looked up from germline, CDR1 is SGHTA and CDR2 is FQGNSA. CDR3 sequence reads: CASSLEAAGSSPLHF. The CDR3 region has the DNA TGTGCCAGCAGTCTAGAGGCGGCGGGGTCGTCACCCCTCCACTTT.

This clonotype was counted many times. CDR3 coding DNA: TGCGCCATTTTCGGGACAGGAAATGAAAAACTGTTTTTT. The encoded protein is CAIFGTGNEKLFF. The chain has TRBV5-1 and TRBJ1-4, with TRBD1 identical over 8 bases. The CDR3 is made up of 13 amino acids. V gave up 9 bases and J gave up 5 bases; unmatched junction bases: 6. Looked up from germline, CDR1 is SGHRS and CDR2 is YFSETQ.

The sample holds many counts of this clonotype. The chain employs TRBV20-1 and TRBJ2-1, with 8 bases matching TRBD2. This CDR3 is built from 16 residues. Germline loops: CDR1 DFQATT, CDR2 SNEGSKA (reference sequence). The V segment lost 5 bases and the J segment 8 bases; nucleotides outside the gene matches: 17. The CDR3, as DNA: TGCAGTGCTCTTCCTACCGCGGGAGGCCACGGCGATGAGCAGTTCTTC. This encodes CSALPTAGGHGDEQFF.

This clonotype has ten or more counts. DNA of the CDR3: TGCAGCGCCTTACCCCCAGGGGAGTTTACCTACAATGAGCAGTTCTTC. Translation: CSALPPGEFTYNEQFF. The V call is TRBV29-1, the J call TRBJ2-1; the D gene is possibly TRBD1 (6 bases). Trimming stripped 7 bases from V and 2 bases from J, with 21 bases between. Germline V CDR1 and CDR2: SQVTM, ANQGSEA. This CDR3 spans 16 amino acids.

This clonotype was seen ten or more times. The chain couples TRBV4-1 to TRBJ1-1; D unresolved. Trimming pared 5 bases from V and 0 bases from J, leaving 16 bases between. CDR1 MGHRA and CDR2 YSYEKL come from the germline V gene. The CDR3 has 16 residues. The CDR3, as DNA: TGCGCCAGCAGCATGGGGAGGTCTCGGATGAACACTGAAGCTTTCTTT. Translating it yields CASSMGRSRMNTEAFF.

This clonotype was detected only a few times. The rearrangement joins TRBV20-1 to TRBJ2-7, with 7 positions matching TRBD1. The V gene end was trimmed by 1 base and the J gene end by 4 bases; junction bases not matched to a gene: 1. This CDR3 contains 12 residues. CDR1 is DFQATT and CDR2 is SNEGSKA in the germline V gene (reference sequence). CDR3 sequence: CSARGTGYEQYF. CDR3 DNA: TGCAGTGCTAGAGGGACAGGATACGAGCAGTACTTC.

The CDR3 DNA reads as TGCAGTGCTAGTAGGCTAGCGGGAGGTCGAAGCTCCTACGAGCAGTACTTC. Encoded protein: CSASRLAGGRSSYEQYF. The J gene is TRBJ2-7, the V gene TRBV20-1; 11 bases match TRBD2. Germline trimming cut 3 bases from V and 0 bases from J; bases unmatched to any gene: 10. The CDR3 length is 17 residues. Germline values: CDR1 DFQATT, CDR2 SNEGSKA (reference sequence).

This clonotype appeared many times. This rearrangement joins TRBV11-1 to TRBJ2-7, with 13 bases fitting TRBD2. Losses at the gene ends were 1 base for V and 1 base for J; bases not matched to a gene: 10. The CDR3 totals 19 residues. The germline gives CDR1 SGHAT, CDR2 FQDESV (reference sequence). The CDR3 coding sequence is TGTGCCAGCAGCTTAGTTAGAGGACTAGCGGGAGCTCTGTCCTACGAGCAGTACTTC. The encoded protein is CASSLVRGLAGALSYEQYF.

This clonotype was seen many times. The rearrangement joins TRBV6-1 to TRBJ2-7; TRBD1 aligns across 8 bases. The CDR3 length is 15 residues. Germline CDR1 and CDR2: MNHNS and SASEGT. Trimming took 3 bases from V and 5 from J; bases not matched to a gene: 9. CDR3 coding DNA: TGTGCCAGCAGTGATTCGCCCAGGGGGCTCAACGAGCAGTACTTC. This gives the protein CASSDSPRGLNEQYF.

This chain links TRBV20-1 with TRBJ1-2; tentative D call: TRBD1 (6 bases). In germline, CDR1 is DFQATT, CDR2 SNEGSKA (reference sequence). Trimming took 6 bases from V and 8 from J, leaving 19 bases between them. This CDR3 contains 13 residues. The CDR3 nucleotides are TGCAGTGCGTCTATACAGGGATCGTTGGGCTACACCTTC. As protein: CSASIQGSLGYTF.

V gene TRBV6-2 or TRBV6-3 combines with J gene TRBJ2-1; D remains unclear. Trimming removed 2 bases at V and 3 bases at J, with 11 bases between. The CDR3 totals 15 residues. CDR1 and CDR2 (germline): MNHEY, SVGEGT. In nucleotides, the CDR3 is TGTGCCAGCAGTTACGGGCCGGAGAACTACAATGAGCAGTTCTTC. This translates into CASSYGPENYNEQFF.

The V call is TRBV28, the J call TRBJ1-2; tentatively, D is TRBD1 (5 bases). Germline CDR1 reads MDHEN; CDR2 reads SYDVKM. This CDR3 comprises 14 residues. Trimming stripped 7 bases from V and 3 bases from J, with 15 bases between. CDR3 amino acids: CASIRFGAYYGYTF. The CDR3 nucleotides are TGTGCCAGCATTAGATTTGGGGCCTACTATGGCTACACCTTC.

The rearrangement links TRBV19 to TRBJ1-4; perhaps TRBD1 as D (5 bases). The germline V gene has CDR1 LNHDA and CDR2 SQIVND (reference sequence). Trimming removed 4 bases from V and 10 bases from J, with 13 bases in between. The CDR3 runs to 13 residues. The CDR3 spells CASSTGVVGKLFF. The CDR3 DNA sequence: TGTGCCAGTAGTACGGGGGTTGTTGGAAAACTGTTTTTT.

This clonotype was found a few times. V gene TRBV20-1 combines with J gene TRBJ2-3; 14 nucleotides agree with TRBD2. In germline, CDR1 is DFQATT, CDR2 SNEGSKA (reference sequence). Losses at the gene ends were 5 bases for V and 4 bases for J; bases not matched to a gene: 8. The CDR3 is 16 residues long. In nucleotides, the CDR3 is TGCAGTGCTCGACTAGCGGGGGGGCGGGGCCCAGATACGCAGTATTTT. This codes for CSARLAGGRGPDTQYF.

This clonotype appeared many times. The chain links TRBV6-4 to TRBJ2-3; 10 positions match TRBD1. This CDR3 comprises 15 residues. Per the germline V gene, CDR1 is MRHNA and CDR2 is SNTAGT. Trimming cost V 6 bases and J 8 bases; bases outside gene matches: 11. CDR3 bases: TGTGCCAGCAGCGTCGAGGGACAGGGGATGGGTACGCAGTATTTT. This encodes CASSVEGQGMGTQYF.

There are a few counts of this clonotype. CDR3 DNA: TGTGCCAGCAGTTACCGGGACAGGGGCGCCGGGGAGCTGTTTTTT. As protein: CASSYRDRGAGELFF. V usage is TRBV6-2 or TRBV6-3 and J usage is TRBJ2-2; 10 positions agree with TRBD1. This CDR3 region has 15 residues. The germline V gene encodes CDR1 MNHEY and CDR2 SVGEGT. The ends lost 2 bases at V and 6 bases at J; junction bases unmatched: 3.